Sequencing of this TCR beta chain was carried out in a study of T cell repertoires in cytomegalovirus infection. Overall study results and limits: Summed frequency of public TCR beta families distinguished CMV carriers with the relevant HLA. CMV-specific TCR beta clonotypes restricted by HLA-C dominated the ex vivo response.

This clonotype was counted many times. Antigen specificity is unknown. MiXCR was run by TCRdb on the reads, yielding one entry per CDR3 protein. This table has some 200,000 distinct CDR3 sequences, 8% to 10% appearing once. The trim removed 1 base at V and 5 bases at J, leaving 7 bases unmatched. The CDR3 is 16 residues long. CDR1 and CDR2 (germline): SGHTA, FQGNSA. This clonotype was obtained from a human donor in good health (CMV status not recorded). Some clones in this sample may be carry-over from other donors' samples. This chain links TRBV7-2 with TRBJ2-7; 11 positions agree with TRBD2. Sequencing was carried out using PBMCs. The CDR3 here is CASSLGVSGRVHEQYF. As DNA, the CDR3 is TGTGCCAGCAGCTTAGGGGTTAGCGGGAGGGTCCACGAGCAGTACTTC.